The 2 T cell receptor gamma chains presented below share a single source sample, sequenced in a study of gamma delta lymphoproliferative disorders and STAT genes. TCRdb re-called the multiplex PCR reads with CATT. The sample records around 2,000 gamma-chain clones, approximately 9.3% being singletons. PBMCs from patients and controls supplied the genomic DNA for sequencing. The sequenced material came from blood. The receptors here all came from a human donor with gamma-delta T-cell large granular lymphocyte leukemia.

In DNA, the CDR3 is TGTGCCGCCTGGGATCCTCGGCTCTTT. Its protein product is CAAWDPRLF. No J gene was named, though the V gene is TRGV4. Germline V gene data show CDR1 as EGSTGY and CDR2 as YDSYTSSV. The CDR3 contains 9 residues.

The rearrangement links TRGV9 to TRGJP. TCRdb offers no J gene call, so here the DNA was matched to germline to obtain one. Germline V gene sequence: CDR1 GITISATS, CDR2 ISYDGTV (reference sequence). V dropped 3 bases and J dropped 7; count of bases not matched to a gene: 3. This CDR3 spans 15 amino acids. The chain's CDR3 is CALWEPELGKKIKVF. CDR3 nucleotides: TGTGCCTTGTGGGAGCCTGAGTTGGGCAAAAAAATCAAGGTATTT.